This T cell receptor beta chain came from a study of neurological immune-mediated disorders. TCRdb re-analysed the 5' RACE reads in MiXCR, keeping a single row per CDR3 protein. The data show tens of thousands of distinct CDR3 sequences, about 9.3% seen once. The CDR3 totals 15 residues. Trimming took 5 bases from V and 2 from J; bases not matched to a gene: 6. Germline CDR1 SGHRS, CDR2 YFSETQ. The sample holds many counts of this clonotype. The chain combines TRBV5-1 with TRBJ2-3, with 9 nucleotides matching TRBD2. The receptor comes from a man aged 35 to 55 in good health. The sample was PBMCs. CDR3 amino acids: CASRVAGDPTDTQYF. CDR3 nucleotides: TGCGCCAGCAGGGTAGCGGGGGACCCCACAGATACGCAGTATTTT.